Only a few counts were recorded for the clone carrying this T cell receptor beta chain. Its specificity is unknown. The V segment lost 6 bases and the J segment 2 bases; nucleotides outside the gene matches: 10. The germline gives CDR1 KGHSH, CDR2 LQKENI. The CDR3 runs to 17 residues. Exclusion of a patient followed from autoimmune disease history or systemic immunosuppression. The table came from immunoSEQ multiplex PCR; TCRdb's copy has only in-frame clones and leaves some out. Here the sample spans under 45,000 clones, approximately 80% being singletons. These data are taken from a study of OX40 agonist ivuxolimab in advanced cancers. Study findings and constraints: Doses of 0.1 to 3.0 mg/kg were accompanied by clonal expansion of CD4+ and CD8+ blood T cells by week 6.

The gene calls are TRBV18 and TRBJ2-5, with 12 bases identical to TRBD2. This sequence originates from an adult with an advanced solid tumor such as melanoma, head and neck, liver or kidney cancer. The sequenced sample was CD4+ or CD8+ T cells sorted from blood, obtained in a trial of the OX40 agonist ivuxolimab. The CDR3 DNA follows: TGTGCCAGCTCCCCCAGGGTCACTAGCGGGAGGCAAGAGACCCAGTACTTC. Translation gives CASSPRVTSGRQETQYF.